The 30 T cell receptor beta chains listed next were all sequenced from one sample in a study of blood T cell repertoires in COVID-19. Profiling relied on immunoSEQ multiplex PCR, and the TCRdb table lists in-frame clones only, not all of them. The data contain 55,000 to 70,000 clones, around 80% of them singletons. The sample consisted of peripheral blood. The receptor source for this set is a man older than 75 with acute or convalescent COVID-19.

This rearrangement joins TRBV7-2 to TRBJ1-6; D not resolved. Germline lookup yields CDR1 SGHTA and CDR2 FQGNSA. V was trimmed by 8 bases and J by 0 bases, leaving 5 bases between them. CDR3 length: 13 amino acids. The CDR3 region has the DNA TGTGCCAGCGAGGGCTCCTATAATTCACCCCTCCACTTT. Encoded protein: CASEGSYNSPLHF.

The gene calls are TRBV10-2 and TRBJ1-5; TRBD1 matches 9 bases. Germline CDR1 WSHSY, CDR2 SAAADI. V gave up 4 bases and J gave up 1 base; unmatched junction bases: 11. There are 18 residues in the CDR3. DNA for the CDR3: TGCGCCAGCAGTGGGCTAACAGGGGGCCGTGGGAGCAATCAGCCCCAGCATTTT. Translation gives CASSGLTGGRGSNQPQHF.

This clone has just one count. The chain carries TRBV30 and TRBJ2-1; 11 bases map to TRBD2. Trimming took 1 base from V and 4 from J; bases not matched to a gene: 3. The CDR3 length is 15 residues. Germline CDR1 GTSNPN, CDR2 SVGIG (reference sequence). CDR3 nucleotide sequence: TGTGCCTGGAGTGGGGTAGCGGGGGGGTACAATGAGCAGTTCTTC. Translation: CAWSGVAGGYNEQFF. The full variable domain, completed using reference TRBV30 and TRBJ2-1, is SQTIHQWPATLVQPVGSPLSLECTVEGTSNPNLYWYRQAAGRGLQLLFYSVGIGQISSEVPQNLSASRPQDRQFILSSKKLLLSDSGFYLCAWSGVAGGYNEQFFGPGTRLTVL.

This clone was detected only a few times. The chain employs TRBV7-2 and TRBJ2-1; the D gene is possibly TRBD2 (6 bases). CDR3 length: 17 amino acids. The germline V gene encodes CDR1 SGHTA and CDR2 FQGNSA. Trimming removed 5 bases at V and 0 bases at J, with 17 bases between. In DNA form, the CDR3 reads TGTGCCAGCAGCCCCTCCGTAGGGCGGGACTCCTACAATGAGCAGTTCTTC. This encodes CASSPSVGRDSYNEQFF.

The chain combines TRBV18 with TRBJ2-3; 11 bases are a match to TRBD2. Germline CDR1 KGHSH, CDR2 LQKENI. The CDR3 sequence is 16 residues long. V dropped 0 bases and J dropped 6; count of bases not matched to a gene: 5. The CDR3 loop reads CASSPPGLAASDTQYF. For the CDR3, the DNA is TGTGCCAGCTCACCACCGGGACTAGCGGCCTCTGATACGCAGTATTTT.

The chain carries TRBV5-5 and TRBJ1-6; D is ambiguous. Germline CDR1 reads SGHKS; CDR2 reads YYEKEE (reference sequence). Trimming shortened V by 4 bases and J by 9 bases, and 14 bases separated the two germline ends. The CDR3 is 14 residues long. CDR3 nucleotides: TGTGCCAGCAGCCGGGAAGAGAAGGGTTCACCCCTCCACTTT. The encoded protein is CASSREEKGSPLHF.

This clone appeared a few times. The chain employs TRBV29-1 and TRBJ1-1, with 7 bases fitting TRBD1. The CDR3 extends over 12 amino acids. Germline CDR1 is SQVTM and CDR2 is ANQGSEA. V shed 5 bases, J shed 5 bases, and the junction held 5 bases outside the gene matches. The CDR3 loop reads CSVSPGGTEAFF. CDR3 nucleotide sequence: TGCAGCGTTTCACCAGGGGGAACTGAAGCTTTCTTT.

This chain joins TRBV7-6 and TRBJ1-2, with a weak D call TRBD1 (6 bases). Germline V gene sequence: CDR1 SGHVS, CDR2 FNYEAQ. V lost 5 bases and J lost 6, with 13 bases in between. There are 13 residues in the CDR3. Here the CDR3 reads CASSANRADGYTF. Here the CDR3 DNA reads TGTGCCAGCAGCGCCAACAGGGCTGATGGCTACACCTTC.

The CDR3 loop is CASSTQGIHSGNTIYF. The DNA of the CDR3 is TGTGCCAGTAGTACACAGGGGATTCACTCTGGAAACACCATATATTTT. V is TRBV19 and J is TRBJ1-3; 7 nucleotides agree with TRBD1. This CDR3 has 16 amino acids. Germline CDR1 and CDR2: LNHDA and SQIVND (reference sequence). Trimming took 4 bases from V and 0 from J; bases not matched to a gene: 6.

The chain couples TRBV19 to TRBJ1-5; the D gene is possibly TRBD1 (6 bases). The germline CDR1 and CDR2 sequences are LNHDA and SQIVND (reference sequence). The germline V and J ends were trimmed by 4 bases and 6 bases, with 16 bases remaining between them. The CDR3 runs to 15 residues. The CDR3 here is CASSRTAHSGQPQHF. The CDR3 coding sequence is TGTGCCAGTAGTAGGACAGCTCATTCTGGTCAGCCCCAGCATTTT.

The chain combines TRBV7-9 with TRBJ2-3, with 10 bases identical to TRBD2. V lost 0 bases, J lost 5 bases, and 5 bases stayed unmatched. This CDR3 comprises 16 residues. Germline CDR1 reads SEHNR; CDR2 reads FQNEAQ (reference sequence). The DNA for the CDR3 is TGTGCCAGCAGCTTAGCGCTAGCGGGAGTGATAGATACGCAGTATTTT. Encoded protein: CASSLALAGVIDTQYF.

The rearrangement uses TRBV21-1 and TRBJ2-3; TRBD2 is the table's D call, not checked against the DNA. TRBV21-1 is marked as a pseudogene. The CDR3 sequence is 23 residues long. The CDR3 sequence: CASSKARALAAGGPEDCTDTQYF. The CDR3 DNA reads TGTGCCAGCAGCAAAGCCAGGGCCTTAGCGGCGGGAGGGCCGGAAGATTGCACAGATACGCAGTATTTT.

The chain couples TRBV6-5 to TRBJ1-5; a possible D gene is TRBD1 (5 bases). The CDR3 extends over 12 amino acids. Germline V gene sequence: CDR1 MNHEY, CDR2 SVGAGI. The CDR3 DNA sequence: TGTGTAAGCCGGGGGAGCAATCAGCCCCAGCATTTT. Protein product: CVSRGSNQPQHF.

Points on this clone: An end of the junction differs from the germline gene, which may be a read error. The genes are TRBV7-7 and TRBJ2-5, with D possibly matching TRBD1 (6 bases). Germline loops: CDR1 SSHAT, CDR2 FNYEAQ (reference sequence). This CDR3 has 13 residues. The CDR3 DNA is TGTGCTAGCAGCACCACAGGGACGGAGACCCAGTACTTC. Protein sequence: CASSTTGTETQYF.

The chain employs TRBV7-2 and TRBJ2-5, with D tentatively TRBD2 (6 bases). Germline V gene sequence: CDR1 SGHTA, CDR2 FQGNSA. The CDR3 has 14 amino acids. Trimming left V 3 bases short and J 1 base short, with 9 bases between. The CDR3 region has the DNA TGTGCCAGCAGCTTGGGACTTCCCCAAGAGACCCAGTACTTC. Translation: CASSLGLPQETQYF.

V usage is TRBV2 and J usage is TRBJ2-7, with D possibly TRBD1 on 7 matching bases. CDR3 size: 13 residues. Germline V CDR1 and CDR2: SNHLY, FYNNEI. Trimming took off 4 bases at V and 3 bases at J, with 10 bases between the two ends. In nucleotides, the CDR3 is TGTGCCAGCAGTGGACAGGGAGGCTACGAGCAGTACTTC. Its translation is CASSGQGGYEQYF.

V usage is TRBV28 and J usage is TRBJ1-2; D gene ambiguous. The CDR3 has 13 residues. Trimming cost V 6 bases and J 4 bases, with 12 bases left between them. CDR1 MDHEN and CDR2 SYDVKM come from the germline V gene. The CDR3 reads CASSLSASYGYTF. The CDR3 DNA reads as TGTGCCAGCAGCCTTAGCGCCTCCTATGGCTACACCTTC.

This clone was counted only a few times. The chain employs TRBV3-1 (or the pseudogene TRBV3-2) and TRBJ2-7, with 11 bases aligning to TRBD1. The CDR3 runs 15 residues. In germline, CDR1 is LGHDT, CDR2 YNNKEL (reference sequence). V was pared by 4 bases and J by 2 bases, with 4 bases of the junction left unmatched. The CDR3 loop reads CASSPGQGVTYEQYF. CDR3 coding DNA: TGTGCCAGCAGCCCGGGACAGGGGGTCACCTACGAGCAGTACTTC.

The V and J genes are TRBV3-1 (or the pseudogene TRBV3-2) and TRBJ2-5, with D tentatively TRBD2 (5 bases). CDR1 is LGHDT and CDR2 is YNNKEL in the germline V gene (reference sequence). This CDR3 is built from 13 residues. Trimming shortened V by 1 base and J by 5 bases, and 8 bases separated the two germline ends. DNA for the CDR3: TGTGCCAGCAGCCAAGGGACTTGGGAGACCCAGTACTTC. As protein: CASSQGTWETQYF.

The chain has TRBV24-1 and TRBJ2-3, with D tentatively TRBD2 (6 bases). V lost 5 bases and J lost 7, with 12 bases in between. CDR1 is KGHDR and CDR2 is SFDVKD in the germline V gene. This CDR3 region has 13 residues. CDR3 protein: CATSVGSGHTQYF. The CDR3 DNA follows: TGTGCCACCAGTGTCGGGAGCGGGCATACGCAGTATTTT.

V and J are TRBV29-1 and TRBJ1-2; D not certain. The V end lost 2 bases, the J end lost 0 bases, and 13 bases lay between the germline ends. Germline lookup yields CDR1 SQVTM and CDR2 ANQGSEA. CDR3 length equals 15 residues. In DNA, the CDR3 is TGCAGCGTTGAAAACGGTGCTTCTTCTAACTATGGCTACACCTTC. This encodes CSVENGASSNYGYTF.

The gene calls are TRBV24-1 and TRBJ1-4, with D possibly being TRBD1 (6 bases). This CDR3 comprises 13 residues. Germline V lookup: CDR1 KGHDR, CDR2 SFDVKD. V was cut by 4 bases and J by 8 bases, with 10 bases left in between. Written as DNA, the CDR3 is TGTGCCACCAGTGACCCAGACAGGGAAAAACTGTTTTTT. Amino acid sequence: CATSDPDREKLFF.

This clone has only a few counts. This sequence joins TRBV2 and TRBJ1-1; D is unclear. This CDR3 is 11 amino acids long. Trimming left V 6 bases short and J 6 bases short, with 8 bases between. CDR1 and CDR2 from the germline V gene are SNHLY and FYNNEI. The CDR3 DNA is TGTGCCAGCAGCCGGGTCGCTGAAGCTTTCTTT. The encoded protein is CASSRVAEAFF. The whole variable domain, remainder taken from reference TRBV2 and TRBJ1-1, is EPEVTQTPSHQVTQMGQEVILRCVPISNHLYFYWYRQILGQKVEFLVSFYNNEISEKSEIFDDQFSVERPDGSNFTLKIRSTKLEDSAMYFCASSRVAEAFFGQGTRLTVV.

The chain has TRBV21-1 and TRBJ2-7; the D segment call TRBD2 is taken from the table without a DNA check. TRBV21-1 is listed as a pseudogene. The CDR3 contains 18 residues. CDR3 residues: CASSKDVDVRWGVYEQYF. In DNA form, the CDR3 reads TGTGCCAGCAGCAAAGACGTTGATGTGAGGTGGGGAGTCTACGAGCAGTACTTC.

The chain links TRBV24-1 to TRBJ2-7; maybe TRBD2 (6 bases). The CDR3 is made up of 14 amino acids. In germline, CDR1 is KGHDR, CDR2 SFDVKD. The V and J ends lost 3 bases and 2 bases respectively, with 10 bases between them. Written as DNA, the CDR3 is TGTGCCACCAGTGATACCGGGAGCCCCTACGAGCAGTACTTC. Translation: CATSDTGSPYEQYF.

The chain combines TRBV18 with TRBJ2-2; D is perhaps TRBD2 (5 bases). The germline V gene has CDR1 KGHSH and CDR2 LQKENI. CDR3 size: 16 residues. V lost 2 bases to trimming and J lost 5 bases, with 15 bases between them. Here the CDR3 DNA reads TGTGCCAGCTCACCAAACCGAGCAGGCGGGACCGGGGAGCTGTTTTTT. It translates to CASSPNRAGGTGELFF.

The V and J genes are TRBV7-2 and TRBJ2-7, with D tentatively TRBD1 (6 bases). The length of the CDR3 is 14 residues. V was cut by 3 bases and J by 5 bases, with 14 bases left in between. Germline V gene lookup returns CDR1 SGHTA and CDR2 FQGNSA. CDR3 nucleotides: TGTGCCAGCAGCTTCGGGACATCGAGGGACGAGCAGTACTTC. This sequence encodes CASSFGTSRDEQYF.

V and J are TRBV5-1 and TRBJ1-1; no reliable D call. CDR1 and CDR2 from the germline V gene are SGHRS and YFSETQ. The CDR3 has 17 residues. Deletions cut 1 base from V and 0 bases from J, with 16 bases between. CDR3 sequence: CASSLMEQRLMNTEAFF. In nucleotides, the CDR3 is TGCGCCAGCAGCTTGATGGAACAGCGGCTAATGAACACTGAAGCTTTCTTT. The whole variable domain, remainder taken from reference TRBV5-1 and TRBJ1-1, is KAGVTQTPRYLIKTRGQQVTLSCSPISGHRSVSWYQQTPGQGLQFLFEYFSETQRNKGNFPGRFSGRQFSNSRSEMNVSTLELGDSALYLCASSLMEQRLMNTEAFFGQGTRLTVV.

The rearrangement joins TRBV18 to TRBJ2-7, with a tentative D call TRBD1 (6 bases). Germline CDR1 reads KGHSH; CDR2 reads LQKENI. The CDR3 runs to 11 residues. With 10 bases removed from V and 3 bases from J, the gap between germline ends came to 10 bases. The CDR3: CATGTLYEQYF. The DNA of the CDR3 is TGTGCCACCGGGACACTCTACGAGCAGTACTTC.

The rearrangement uses TRBV5-4 and TRBJ2-1; 8 bases agree with TRBD2. CDR3 length: 15 amino acids. V was pared by 4 bases and J by 0 bases, with 3 bases of the junction left unmatched. The V gene's germline CDR1 is SGHNT and CDR2 YYREEE (reference sequence). The CDR3 coding sequence is TGTGCCAGCAGCATGGGACTAGACTCCTACAATGAGCAGTTCTTC. It is translated as CASSMGLDSYNEQFF. The complete variable domain, with remaining parts taken from reference TRBV5-4 and TRBJ2-1, reads ETGVTQSPTHLIKTRGQQVTLRCSSQSGHNTVSWYQQALGQGPQFIFQYYREEENGRGNFPPRFSGLQFPNYSSELNVNALELDDSALYLCASSMGLDSYNEQFFGPGTRLTVL.